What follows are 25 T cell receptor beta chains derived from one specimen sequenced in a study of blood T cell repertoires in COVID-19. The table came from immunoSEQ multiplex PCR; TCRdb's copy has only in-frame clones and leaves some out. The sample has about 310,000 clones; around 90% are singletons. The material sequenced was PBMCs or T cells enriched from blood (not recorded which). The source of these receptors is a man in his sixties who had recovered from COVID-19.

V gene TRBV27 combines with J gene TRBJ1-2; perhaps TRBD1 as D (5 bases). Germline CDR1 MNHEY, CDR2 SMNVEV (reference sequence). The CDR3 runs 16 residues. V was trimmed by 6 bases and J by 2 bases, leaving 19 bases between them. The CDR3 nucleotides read TGTGCCAGCAGGGGCCTCCGGGACTTCACCAACTATGGCTACACCTTC. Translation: CASRGLRDFTNYGYTF.

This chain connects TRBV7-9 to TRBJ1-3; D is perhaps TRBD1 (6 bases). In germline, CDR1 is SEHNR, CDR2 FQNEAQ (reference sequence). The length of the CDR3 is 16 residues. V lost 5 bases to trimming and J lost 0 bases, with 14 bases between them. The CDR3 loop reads CASSPGGAASGNTIYF. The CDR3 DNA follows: TGTGCCAGCAGCCCGGGGGGCGCTGCCTCTGGAAACACCATATATTTT.

CDR3 sequence: CASTIGGRGEQYF. The CDR3 nucleotides are TGTGCCAGCACCATCGGCGGGAGGGGCGAGCAGTACTTC. The chain has TRBV28 and TRBJ2-7; 9 nucleotides align to TRBD2. The CDR3 length is 13 residues. Trimming cost V 7 bases and J 6 bases; bases outside gene matches: 7. Germline V CDR1 and CDR2: MDHEN, SYDVKM. The full variable domain, completed using reference TRBV28 and TRBJ2-7, is DVKVTQSSRYLVKRTGEKVFLECVQDMDHENMFWYRQDPGLGLRLIYFSYDVKMKEKGDIPEGYSVSREKKERFSLILESASTNQTSMYLCASTIGGRGEQYFGPGTRLTVT.

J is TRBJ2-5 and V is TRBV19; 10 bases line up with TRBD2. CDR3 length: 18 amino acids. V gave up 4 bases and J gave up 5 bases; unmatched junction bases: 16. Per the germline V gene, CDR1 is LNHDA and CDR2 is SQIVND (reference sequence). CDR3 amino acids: CASSRGLAGVLSRETQYF. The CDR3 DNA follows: TGTGCCAGTAGTAGGGGGCTAGCGGGAGTTCTGTCTCGGGAGACCCAGTACTTC. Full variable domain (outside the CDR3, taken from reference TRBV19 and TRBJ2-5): DGGITQSPKYLFRKEGQNVTLSCEQNLNHDAMYWYRQDPGQGLRLIYYSQIVNDFQKGDIAEGYSVSREKKESFPLTVTSAQKNPTAFYLCASSRGLAGVLSRETQYFGPGTRLLVL.

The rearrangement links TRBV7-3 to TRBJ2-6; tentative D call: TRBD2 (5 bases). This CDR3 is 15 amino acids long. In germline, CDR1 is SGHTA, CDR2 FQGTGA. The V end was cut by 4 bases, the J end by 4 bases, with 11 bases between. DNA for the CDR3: TGTGCCAGCAGCTACACCCCGGGGGGGGCCAACGTCCTGACTTTC. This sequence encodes CASSYTPGGANVLTF.

CDR3 loop: CAISRGASGTHNEQFF. The CDR3 bases are TGTGCCATCAGCCGCGGGGCTAGCGGGACTCACAATGAGCAGTTCTTC. The V gene is TRBV10-3, the J gene TRBJ2-1; 9 bases map to TRBD2. Trimming at V came to 6 bases and at J to 5 bases, leaving 11 bases not matched to a gene. Germline lookup yields CDR1 ENHRY and CDR2 SYGVKD. The CDR3 consists of 16 residues.

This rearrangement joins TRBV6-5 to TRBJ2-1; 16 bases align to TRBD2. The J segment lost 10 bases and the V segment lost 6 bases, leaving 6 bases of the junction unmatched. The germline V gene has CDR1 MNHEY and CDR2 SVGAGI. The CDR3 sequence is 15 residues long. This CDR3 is CASRGLAGGPGEQFF. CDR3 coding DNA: TGTGCCAGCAGGGGACTAGCGGGAGGGCCAGGGGAGCAGTTCTTC.

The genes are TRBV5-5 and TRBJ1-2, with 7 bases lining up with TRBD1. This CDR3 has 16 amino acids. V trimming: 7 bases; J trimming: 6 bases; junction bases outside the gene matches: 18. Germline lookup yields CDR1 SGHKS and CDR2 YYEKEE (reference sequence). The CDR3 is CASRDRAREAGNGYTF. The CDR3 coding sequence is TGTGCCAGCCGAGACAGGGCCCGCGAGGCGGGGAATGGCTACACCTTC.

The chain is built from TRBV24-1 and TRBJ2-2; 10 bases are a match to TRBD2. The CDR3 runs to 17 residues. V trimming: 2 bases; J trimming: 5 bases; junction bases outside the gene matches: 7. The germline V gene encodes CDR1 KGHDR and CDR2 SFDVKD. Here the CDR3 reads CATSDSLAGVGTGELFF. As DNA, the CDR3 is TGTGCCACCAGTGATTCTCTAGCGGGAGTGGGAACCGGGGAGCTGTTTTTT.

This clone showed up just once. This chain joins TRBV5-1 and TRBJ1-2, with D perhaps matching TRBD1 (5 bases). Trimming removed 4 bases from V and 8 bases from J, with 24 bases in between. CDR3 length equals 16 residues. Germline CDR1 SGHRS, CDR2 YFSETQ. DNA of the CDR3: TGCGCCAGCAGCCCGGGGAGGGAGGGGCCACTTGGAGGCTACACCTTC. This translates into CASSPGREGPLGGYTF.

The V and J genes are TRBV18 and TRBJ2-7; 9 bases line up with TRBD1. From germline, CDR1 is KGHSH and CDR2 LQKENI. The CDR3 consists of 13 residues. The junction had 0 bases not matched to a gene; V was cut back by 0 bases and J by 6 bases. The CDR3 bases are TGTGCCAGCTCACCACCGGACAGGGGCGAGCAGTACTTC. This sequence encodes CASSPPDRGEQYF.

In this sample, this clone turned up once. CDR3 residues: CASSQERGSDTDTQYF. In DNA, the CDR3 is TGTGCCAGCAGCCAAGAACGGGGTAGCGACACAGATACGCAGTATTTT. The V call is TRBV14, the J call TRBJ2-3, with D perhaps TRBD2 (5 bases). The CDR3 has 16 amino acids. Germline V gene lookup returns CDR1 SGHDN and CDR2 FVKESK. The ends were cut back, 0 bases at V and 2 bases at J, with 12 bases in the middle.

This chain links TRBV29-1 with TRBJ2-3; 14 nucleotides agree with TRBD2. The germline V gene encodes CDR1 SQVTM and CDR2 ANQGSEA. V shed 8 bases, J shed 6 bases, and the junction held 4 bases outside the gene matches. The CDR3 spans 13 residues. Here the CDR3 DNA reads TGCAGCTCCCGGACTAGCGGGGGGGATACGCAGTATTTT. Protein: CSSRTSGGDTQYF.

The DNA for the CDR3 is TGTGCCAGCAGCTTAAGCCCCGGGACTAGCGGGACAGATACGCAGTATTTT. Translated, it gives CASSLSPGTSGTDTQYF. The genes are TRBV7-3 and TRBJ2-3; 12 bases agree with TRBD2. Germline values: CDR1 SGHTA, CDR2 FQGTGA. The trim removed 1 base at V and 3 bases at J, leaving 5 bases unmatched. The CDR3 is 17 residues long.

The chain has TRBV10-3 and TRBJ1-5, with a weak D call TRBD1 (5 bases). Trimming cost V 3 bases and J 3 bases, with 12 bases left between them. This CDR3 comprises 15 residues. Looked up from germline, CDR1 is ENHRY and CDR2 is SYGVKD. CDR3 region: CAISDQGVDNQPQHF. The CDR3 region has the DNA TGTGCCATCAGTGACCAGGGTGTGGACAATCAGCCCCAGCATTTT.

Here the CDR3 reads CASRVQGIADTQYF. The DNA of the CDR3 is TGTGCCAGCAGGGTACAGGGTATAGCAGATACGCAGTATTTT. The V gene is TRBV6-5, the J gene TRBJ2-3; maybe TRBD1 (6 bases). V was cut by 6 bases and J by 4 bases, with 14 bases left in between. Germline V gene data show CDR1 as MNHEY and CDR2 as SVGAGI. The CDR3 consists of 14 residues.

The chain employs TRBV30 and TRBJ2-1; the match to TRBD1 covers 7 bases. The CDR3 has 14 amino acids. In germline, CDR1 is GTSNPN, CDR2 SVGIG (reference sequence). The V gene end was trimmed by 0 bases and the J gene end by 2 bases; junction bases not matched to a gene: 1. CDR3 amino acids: CAWSVGTAYNEQFF. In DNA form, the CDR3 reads TGTGCCTGGAGTGTTGGGACAGCCTACAATGAGCAGTTCTTC.

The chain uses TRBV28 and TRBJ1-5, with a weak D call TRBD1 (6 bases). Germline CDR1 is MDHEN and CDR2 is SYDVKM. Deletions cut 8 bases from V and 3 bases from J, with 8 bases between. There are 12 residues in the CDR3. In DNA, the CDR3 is TGTGCCAGCCACAGGGTCAATCAGCCCCAGCATTTT. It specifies CASHRVNQPQHF. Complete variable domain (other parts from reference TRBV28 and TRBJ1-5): DVKVTQSSRYLVKRTGEKVFLECVQDMDHENMFWYRQDPGLGLRLIYFSYDVKMKEKGDIPEGYSVSREKKERFSLILESASTNQTSMYLCASHRVNQPQHFGDGTRLSIL.

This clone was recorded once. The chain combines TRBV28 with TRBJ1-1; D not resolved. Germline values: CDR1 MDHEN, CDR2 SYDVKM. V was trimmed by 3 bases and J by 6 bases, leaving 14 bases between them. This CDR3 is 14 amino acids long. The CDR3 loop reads CASSLPLGRPEAFF. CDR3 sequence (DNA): TGTGCCAGCAGTTTGCCTTTGGGGAGGCCTGAAGCTTTCTTT.

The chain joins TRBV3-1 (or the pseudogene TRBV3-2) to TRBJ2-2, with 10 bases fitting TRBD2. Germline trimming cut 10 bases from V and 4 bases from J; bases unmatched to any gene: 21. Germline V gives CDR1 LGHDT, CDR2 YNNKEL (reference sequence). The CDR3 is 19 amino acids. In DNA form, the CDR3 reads TGTGCCACCTCGATAGCACTAGCGGGACAACCGGCGGGCACCGGGGAGCTGTTTTTT. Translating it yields CATSIALAGQPAGTGELFF.

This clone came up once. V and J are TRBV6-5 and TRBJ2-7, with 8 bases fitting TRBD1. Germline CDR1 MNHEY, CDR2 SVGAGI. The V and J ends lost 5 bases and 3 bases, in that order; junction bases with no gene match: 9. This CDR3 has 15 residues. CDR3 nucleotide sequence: TGTGCCAGCAGTCCGGACAGGGCGCTGATCTACGAGCAGTACTTC. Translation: CASSPDRALIYEQYF.

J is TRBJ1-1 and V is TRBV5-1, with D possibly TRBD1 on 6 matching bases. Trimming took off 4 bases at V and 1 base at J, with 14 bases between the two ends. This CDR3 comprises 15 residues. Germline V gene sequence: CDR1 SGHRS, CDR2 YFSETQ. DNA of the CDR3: TGCGCCAGCAGCACTATTGGGGGCTGGAACACTGAAGCTTTCTTT. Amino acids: CASSTIGGWNTEAFF.

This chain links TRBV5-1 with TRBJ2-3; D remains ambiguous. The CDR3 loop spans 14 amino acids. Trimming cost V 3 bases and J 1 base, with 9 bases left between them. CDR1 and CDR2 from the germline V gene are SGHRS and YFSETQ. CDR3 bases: TGCGCCAGCAGCTGGAGAAGCGGCACAGATACGCAGTATTTT. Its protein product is CASSWRSGTDTQYF.

CDR3 amino acids: CASSHRGHTEAFF. The CDR3 DNA reads TGTGCCAGCAGCCACAGGGGGCACACTGAAGCTTTCTTT. The J gene is TRBJ1-1, the V gene TRBV11-2, with 9 bases lining up with TRBD1. Looked up from germline, CDR1 is SGHAT and CDR2 is FQNNGV. The CDR3 sequence is 13 residues long. With 5 bases clipped from V and 3 bases from J, the junction kept 1 base outside the gene matches.

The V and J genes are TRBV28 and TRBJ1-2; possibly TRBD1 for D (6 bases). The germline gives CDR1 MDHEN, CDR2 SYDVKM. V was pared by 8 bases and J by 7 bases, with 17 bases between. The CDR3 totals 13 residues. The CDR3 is CASWGRAGIGYTF. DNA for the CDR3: TGTGCCAGCTGGGGGCGGGCGGGTATTGGCTACACCTTC.